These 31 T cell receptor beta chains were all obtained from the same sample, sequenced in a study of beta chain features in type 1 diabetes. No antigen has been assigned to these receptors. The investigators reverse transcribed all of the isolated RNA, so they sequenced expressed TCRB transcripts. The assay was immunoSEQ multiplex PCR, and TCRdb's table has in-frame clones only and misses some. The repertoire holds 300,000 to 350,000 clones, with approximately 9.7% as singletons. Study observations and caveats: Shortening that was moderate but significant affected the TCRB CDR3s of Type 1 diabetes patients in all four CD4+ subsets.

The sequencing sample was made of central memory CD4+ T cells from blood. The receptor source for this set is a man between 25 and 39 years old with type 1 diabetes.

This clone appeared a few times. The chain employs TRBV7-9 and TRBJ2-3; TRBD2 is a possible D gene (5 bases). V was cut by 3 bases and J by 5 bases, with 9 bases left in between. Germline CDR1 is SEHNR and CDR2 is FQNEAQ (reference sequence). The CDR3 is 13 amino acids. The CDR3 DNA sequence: TGTGCCAGCAGCTTCGGACTCGGAGATACGCAGTATTTT. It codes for CASSFGLGDTQYF.

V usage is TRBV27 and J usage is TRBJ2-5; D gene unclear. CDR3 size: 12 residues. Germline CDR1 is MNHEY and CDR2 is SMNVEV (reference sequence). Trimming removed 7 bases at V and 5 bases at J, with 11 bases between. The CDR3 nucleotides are TGTGCCAGCAAAGCCGCCTCGGAGACCCAGTACTTC. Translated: CASKAASETQYF.

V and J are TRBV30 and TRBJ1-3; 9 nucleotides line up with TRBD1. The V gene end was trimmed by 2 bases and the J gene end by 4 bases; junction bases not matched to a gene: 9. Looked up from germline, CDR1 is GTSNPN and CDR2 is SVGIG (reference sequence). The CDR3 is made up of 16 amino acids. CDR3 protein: CAWSSGTGNYGNTIYF. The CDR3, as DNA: TGTGCCTGGAGTTCCGGGACAGGGAACTACGGAAACACCATATATTTT.

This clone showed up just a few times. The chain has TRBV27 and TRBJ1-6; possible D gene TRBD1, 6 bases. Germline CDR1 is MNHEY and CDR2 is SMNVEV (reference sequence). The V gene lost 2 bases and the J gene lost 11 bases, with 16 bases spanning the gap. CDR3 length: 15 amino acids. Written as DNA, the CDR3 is TGTGCCAGCAGTTTAGAAGGGGGGGCGAGACCACCCCTCCACTTT. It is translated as CASSLEGGARPPLHF.

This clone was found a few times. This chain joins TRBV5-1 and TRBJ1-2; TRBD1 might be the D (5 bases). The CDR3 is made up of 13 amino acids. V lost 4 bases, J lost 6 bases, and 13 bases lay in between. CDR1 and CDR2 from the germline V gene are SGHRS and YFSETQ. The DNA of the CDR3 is TGCGCCAGCAGCACAGCCGGGACGGATGGCTACACCTTC. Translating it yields CASSTAGTDGYTF.

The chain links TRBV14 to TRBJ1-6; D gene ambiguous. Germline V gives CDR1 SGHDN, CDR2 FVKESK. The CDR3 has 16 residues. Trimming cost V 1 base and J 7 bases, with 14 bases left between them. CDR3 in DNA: TGTGCCAGCAGCCAAGGAGGGCAGGTTCTAAATTCACCCCTCCACTTT. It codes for CASSQGGQVLNSPLHF.

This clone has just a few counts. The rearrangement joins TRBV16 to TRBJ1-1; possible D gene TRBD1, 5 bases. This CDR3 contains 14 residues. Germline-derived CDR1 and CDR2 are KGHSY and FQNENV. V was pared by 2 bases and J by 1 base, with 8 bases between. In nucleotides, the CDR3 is TGTGCCAGCAGCCAAGACAGTGAGAACACTGAAGCTTTCTTT. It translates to CASSQDSENTEAFF.

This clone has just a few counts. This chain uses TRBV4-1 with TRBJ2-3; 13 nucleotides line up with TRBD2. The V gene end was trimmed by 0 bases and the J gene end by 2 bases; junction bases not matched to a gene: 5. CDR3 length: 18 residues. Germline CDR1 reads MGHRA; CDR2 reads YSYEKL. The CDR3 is CASSQDLGTSGTTDTQYF. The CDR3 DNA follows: TGCGCCAGCAGCCAAGATTTGGGGACTAGCGGGACCACAGATACGCAGTATTTT.

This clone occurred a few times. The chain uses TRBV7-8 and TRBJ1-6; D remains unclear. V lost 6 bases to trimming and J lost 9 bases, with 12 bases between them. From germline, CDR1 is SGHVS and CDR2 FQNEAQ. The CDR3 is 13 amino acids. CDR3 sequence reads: CASSRALSSPLHF. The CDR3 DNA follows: TGTGCCAGCAGTCGGGCCCTTAGTTCACCCCTCCACTTT.

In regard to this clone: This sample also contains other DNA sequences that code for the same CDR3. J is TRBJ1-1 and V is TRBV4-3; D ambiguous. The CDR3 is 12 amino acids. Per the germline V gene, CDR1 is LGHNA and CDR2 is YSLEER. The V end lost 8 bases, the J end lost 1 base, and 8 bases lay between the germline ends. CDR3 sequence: CASSRQNTEAFF. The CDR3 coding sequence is TGCGCCAGCTCTCGACAGAACACTGAAGCTTTCTTT.

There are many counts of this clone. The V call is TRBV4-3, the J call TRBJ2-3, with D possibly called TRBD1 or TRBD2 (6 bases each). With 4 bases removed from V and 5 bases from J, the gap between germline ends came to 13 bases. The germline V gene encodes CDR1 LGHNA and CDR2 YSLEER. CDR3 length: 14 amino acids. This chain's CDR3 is CASSLGGRGDTQYF. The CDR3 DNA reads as TGCGCCAGCAGCCTTGGGGGGCGCGGAGATACGCAGTATTTT.

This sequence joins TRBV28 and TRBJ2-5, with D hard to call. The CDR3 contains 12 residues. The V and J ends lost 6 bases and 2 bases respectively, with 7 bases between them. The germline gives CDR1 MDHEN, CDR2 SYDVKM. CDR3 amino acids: CASSSLQETQYF. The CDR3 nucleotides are TGTGCCAGCAGCTCGTTACAAGAGACCCAGTACTTC. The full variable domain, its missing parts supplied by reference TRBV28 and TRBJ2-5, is DVKVTQSSRYLVKRTGEKVFLECVQDMDHENMFWYRQDPGLGLRLIYFSYDVKMKEKGDIPEGYSVSREKKERFSLILESASTNQTSMYLCASSSLQETQYFGPGTRLLVL.

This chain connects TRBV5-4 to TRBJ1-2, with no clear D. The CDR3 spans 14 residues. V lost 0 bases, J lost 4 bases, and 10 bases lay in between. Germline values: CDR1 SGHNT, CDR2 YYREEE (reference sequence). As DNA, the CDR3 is TGTGCCAGCAGCTTGGAGTCGGGTGCCTATGGCTACACCTTC. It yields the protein CASSLESGAYGYTF.

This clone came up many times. The CDR3 coding sequence is TGTGCCAGCAGTGGACAGTACACTGAAGCTTTCTTT. This codes for CASSGQYTEAFF. V gene TRBV28 combines with J gene TRBJ1-1; tentative D call: TRBD1 (6 bases). This CDR3 has 12 amino acids. Trimming took off 5 bases at V and 3 bases at J, with 7 bases between the two ends. In germline, CDR1 is MDHEN, CDR2 SYDVKM.

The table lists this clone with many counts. The chain's CDR3 is CASSDRGNEQFF. The CDR3 nucleotides read TGTGCCAGCAGTGACAGGGGAAATGAGCAGTTCTTC. The chain is built from TRBV6-6 and TRBJ2-1, with 8 bases lining up with TRBD1. V shed 5 bases, J shed 7 bases, and the junction held 1 base outside the gene matches. Germline V CDR1 and CDR2: MNHNY, SVGAGI (reference sequence). CDR3 length equals 12 residues.

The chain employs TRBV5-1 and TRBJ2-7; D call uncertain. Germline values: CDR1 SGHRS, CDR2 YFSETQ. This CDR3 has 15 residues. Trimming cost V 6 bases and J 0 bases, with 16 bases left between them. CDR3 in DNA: TGCGCCAGCACCCCCTCTCAGGTCCCCTCCTACGAGCAGTACTTC. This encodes CASTPSQVPSYEQYF.

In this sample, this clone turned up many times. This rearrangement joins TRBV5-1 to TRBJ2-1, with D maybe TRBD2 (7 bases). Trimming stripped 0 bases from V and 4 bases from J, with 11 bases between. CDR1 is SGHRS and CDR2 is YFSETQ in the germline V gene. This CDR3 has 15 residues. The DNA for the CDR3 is TGCGCCAGCAGCTTGGGCGGGGGCGGATACAATGAGCAGTTCTTC. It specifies CASSLGGGGYNEQFF.

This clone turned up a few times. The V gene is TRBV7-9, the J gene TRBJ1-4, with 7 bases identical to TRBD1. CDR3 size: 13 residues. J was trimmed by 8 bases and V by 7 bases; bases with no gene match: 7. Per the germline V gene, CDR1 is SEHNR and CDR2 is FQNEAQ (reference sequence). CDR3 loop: CASIQGVGEKLFF. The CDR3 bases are TGTGCCAGCATCCAGGGGGTTGGGGAAAAACTGTTTTTT.

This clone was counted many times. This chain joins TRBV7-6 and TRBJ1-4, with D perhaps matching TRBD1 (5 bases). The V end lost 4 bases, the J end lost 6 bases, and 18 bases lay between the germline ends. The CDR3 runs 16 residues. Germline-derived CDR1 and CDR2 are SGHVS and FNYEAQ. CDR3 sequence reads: CASSSPSGNSDEKLFF. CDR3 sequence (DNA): TGTGCCAGCAGCTCTCCCTCAGGGAACTCGGATGAAAAACTGTTTTTT.

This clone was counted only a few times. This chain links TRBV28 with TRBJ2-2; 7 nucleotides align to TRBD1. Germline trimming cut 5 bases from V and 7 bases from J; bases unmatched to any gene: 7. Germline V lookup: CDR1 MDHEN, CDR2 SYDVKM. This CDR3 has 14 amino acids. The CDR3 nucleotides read TGTGCCAGCAGTCCCGACAGGGTTGACGGGGAGCTGTTTTTT. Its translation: CASSPDRVDGELFF. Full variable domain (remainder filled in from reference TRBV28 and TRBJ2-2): DVKVTQSSRYLVKRTGEKVFLECVQDMDHENMFWYRQDPGLGLRLIYFSYDVKMKEKGDIPEGYSVSREKKERFSLILESASTNQTSMYLCASSPDRVDGELFFGEGSRLTVL.

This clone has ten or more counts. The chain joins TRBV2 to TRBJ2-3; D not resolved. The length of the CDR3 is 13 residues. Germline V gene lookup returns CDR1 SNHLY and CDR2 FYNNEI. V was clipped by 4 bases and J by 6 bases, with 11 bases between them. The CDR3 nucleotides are TGTGCCAGCAGTGGGGTCGGTGCGGATACGCAGTATTTT. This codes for CASSGVGADTQYF.

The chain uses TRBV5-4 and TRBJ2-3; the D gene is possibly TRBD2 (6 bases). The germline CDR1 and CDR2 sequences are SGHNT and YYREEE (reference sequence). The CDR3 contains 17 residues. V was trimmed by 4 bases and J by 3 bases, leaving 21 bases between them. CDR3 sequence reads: CASSDPFGRRGTDTQYF. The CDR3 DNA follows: TGTGCCAGCAGCGACCCCTTCGGCAGGCGGGGAACAGATACGCAGTATTTT.

CDR3 nucleotides: TGTGCCAGCGGACAGGGTGGGGGCTACGAGCAGTACTTC. It codes for CASGQGGGYEQYF. This rearrangement joins TRBV25-1 to TRBJ2-7; the match to TRBD1 covers 8 bases. CDR3 length: 13 residues. In germline, CDR1 is MGHDK, CDR2 SYGVNS. The ends lost 8 bases at V and 3 bases at J; junction bases unmatched: 6.

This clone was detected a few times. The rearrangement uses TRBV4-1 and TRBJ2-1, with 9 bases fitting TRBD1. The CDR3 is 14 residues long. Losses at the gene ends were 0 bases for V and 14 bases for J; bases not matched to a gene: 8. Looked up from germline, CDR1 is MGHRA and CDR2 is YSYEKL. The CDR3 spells CASSQDGRGQGEFF. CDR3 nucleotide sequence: TGCGCCAGCAGCCAAGATGGGCGGGGACAGGGCGAGTTCTTC.

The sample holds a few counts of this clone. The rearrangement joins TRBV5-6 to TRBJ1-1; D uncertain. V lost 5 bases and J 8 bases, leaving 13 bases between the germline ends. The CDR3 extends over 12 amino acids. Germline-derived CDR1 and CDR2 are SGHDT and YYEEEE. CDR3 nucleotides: TGTGCCAGCAGTTTGAAAGGAGGGGAAGCTTTCTTT. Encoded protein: CASSLKGGEAFF.

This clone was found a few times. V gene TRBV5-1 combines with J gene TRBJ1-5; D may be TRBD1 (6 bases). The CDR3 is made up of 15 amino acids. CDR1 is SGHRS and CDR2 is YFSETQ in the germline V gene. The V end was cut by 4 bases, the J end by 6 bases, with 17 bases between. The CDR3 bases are TGCGCCAGCAGCCTAGGACAGCGCGTCGGTCAGCCCCAGCATTTT. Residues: CASSLGQRVGQPQHF. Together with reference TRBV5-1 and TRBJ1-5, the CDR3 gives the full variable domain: KAGVTQTPRYLIKTRGQQVTLSCSPISGHRSVSWYQQTPGQGLQFLFEYFSETQRNKGNFPGRFSGRQFSNSRSEMNVSTLELGDSALYLCASSLGQRVGQPQHFGDGTRLSIL.

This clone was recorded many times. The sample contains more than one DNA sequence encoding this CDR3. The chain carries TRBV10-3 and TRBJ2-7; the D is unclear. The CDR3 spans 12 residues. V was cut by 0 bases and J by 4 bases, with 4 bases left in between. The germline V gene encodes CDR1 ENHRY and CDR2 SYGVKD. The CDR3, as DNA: TGTGCCATCAGTGAGTCCGGTTACGAGCAGTACTTC. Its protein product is CAISESGYEQYF.

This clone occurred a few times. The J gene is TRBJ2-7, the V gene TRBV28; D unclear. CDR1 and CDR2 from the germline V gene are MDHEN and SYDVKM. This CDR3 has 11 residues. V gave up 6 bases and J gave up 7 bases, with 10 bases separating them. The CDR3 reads CASSTLQEQYF. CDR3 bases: TGTGCCAGCAGCACTCTCCAGGAGCAGTACTTC.

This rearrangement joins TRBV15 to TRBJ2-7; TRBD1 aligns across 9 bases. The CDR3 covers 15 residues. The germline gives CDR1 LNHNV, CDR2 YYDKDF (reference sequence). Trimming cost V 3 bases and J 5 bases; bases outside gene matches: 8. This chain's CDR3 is CATSRISDRGHEQYF. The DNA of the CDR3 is TGTGCCACCAGCAGGATTTCGGACAGGGGACACGAGCAGTACTTC.

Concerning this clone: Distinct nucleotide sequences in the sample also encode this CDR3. CDR3 region: CASSGDGNYGYTF. Here the CDR3 DNA reads TGTGCCAGCAGCGGGGACGGTAACTATGGCTACACCTTC. V is TRBV2 and J is TRBJ1-2; TRBD1 might be the D (5 bases). V was trimmed by 6 bases and J by 1 base, leaving 9 bases between them. Germline V CDR1 and CDR2: SNHLY, FYNNEI. The length of the CDR3 is 13 residues.

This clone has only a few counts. The CDR3 coding sequence is TGTGCCAGCAGCAAAGCGCCAGGCGCGAACTCTGGAAACACCATATATTTT. Protein sequence: CASSKAPGANSGNTIYF. The chain links TRBV21-1 to TRBJ1-3; the DNA was not compared with TRBD1, the D call given in the table. TRBV21-1 is classified as a pseudogene. This CDR3 spans 17 amino acids.